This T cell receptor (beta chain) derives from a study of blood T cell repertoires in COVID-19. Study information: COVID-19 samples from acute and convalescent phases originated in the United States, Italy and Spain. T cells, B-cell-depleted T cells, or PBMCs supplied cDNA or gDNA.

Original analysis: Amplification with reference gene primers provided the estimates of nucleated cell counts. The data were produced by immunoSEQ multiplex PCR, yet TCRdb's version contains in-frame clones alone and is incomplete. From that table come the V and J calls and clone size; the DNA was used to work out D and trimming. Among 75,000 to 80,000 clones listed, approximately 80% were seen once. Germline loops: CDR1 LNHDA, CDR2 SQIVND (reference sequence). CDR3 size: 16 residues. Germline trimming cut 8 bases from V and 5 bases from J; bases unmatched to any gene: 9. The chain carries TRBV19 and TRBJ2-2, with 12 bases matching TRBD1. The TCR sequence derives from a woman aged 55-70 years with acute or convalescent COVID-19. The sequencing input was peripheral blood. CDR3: CASRTGTGGRTGELFF. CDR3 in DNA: TGTGCCAGTCGAACCGGGACAGGGGGCCGTACCGGGGAGCTGTTTTTT.